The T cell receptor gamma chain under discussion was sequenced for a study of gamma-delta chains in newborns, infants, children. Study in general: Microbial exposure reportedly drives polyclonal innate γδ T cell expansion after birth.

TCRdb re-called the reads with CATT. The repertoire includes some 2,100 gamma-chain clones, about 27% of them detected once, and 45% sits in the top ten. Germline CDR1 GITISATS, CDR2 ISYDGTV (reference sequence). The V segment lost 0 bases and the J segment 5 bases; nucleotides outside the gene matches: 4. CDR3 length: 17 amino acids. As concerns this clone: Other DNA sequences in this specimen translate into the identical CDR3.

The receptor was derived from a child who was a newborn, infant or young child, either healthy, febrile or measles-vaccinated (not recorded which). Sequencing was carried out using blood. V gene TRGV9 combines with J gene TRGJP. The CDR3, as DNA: TGTGCCTTGTGGGAGGTGCTGGAAGAGTTGGGCAAAAAAATCAAGGTATTT. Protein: CALWEVLEELGKKIKVF.